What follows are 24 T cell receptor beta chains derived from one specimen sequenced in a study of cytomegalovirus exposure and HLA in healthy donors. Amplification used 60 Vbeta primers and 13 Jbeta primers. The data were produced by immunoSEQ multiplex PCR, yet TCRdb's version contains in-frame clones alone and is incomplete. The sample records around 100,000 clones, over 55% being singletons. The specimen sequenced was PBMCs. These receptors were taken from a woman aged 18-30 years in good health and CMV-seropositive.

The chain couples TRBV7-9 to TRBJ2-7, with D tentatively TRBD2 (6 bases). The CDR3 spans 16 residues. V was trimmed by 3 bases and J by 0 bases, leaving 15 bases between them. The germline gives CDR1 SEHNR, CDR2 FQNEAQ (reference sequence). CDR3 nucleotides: TGTGCCAGCAGCTTCCGGGGAGCGGGTCCCTCCTACGAGCAGTACTTC. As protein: CASSFRGAGPSYEQYF.

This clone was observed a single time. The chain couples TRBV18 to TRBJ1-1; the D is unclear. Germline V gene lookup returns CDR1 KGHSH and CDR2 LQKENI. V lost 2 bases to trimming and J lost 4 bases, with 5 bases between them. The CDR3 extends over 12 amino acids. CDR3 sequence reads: CASSPGATEAFF. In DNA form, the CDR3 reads TGTGCCAGCTCACCAGGAGCCACTGAAGCTTTCTTT.

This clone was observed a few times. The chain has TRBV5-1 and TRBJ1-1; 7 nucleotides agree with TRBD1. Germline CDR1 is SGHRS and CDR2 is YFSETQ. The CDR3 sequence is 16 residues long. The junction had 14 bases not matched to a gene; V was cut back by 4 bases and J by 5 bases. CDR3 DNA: TGCGCCAGCAGCCACGGCGGGACAGCAAAAGGGACTGAAGCTTTCTTT. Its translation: CASSHGGTAKGTEAFF.

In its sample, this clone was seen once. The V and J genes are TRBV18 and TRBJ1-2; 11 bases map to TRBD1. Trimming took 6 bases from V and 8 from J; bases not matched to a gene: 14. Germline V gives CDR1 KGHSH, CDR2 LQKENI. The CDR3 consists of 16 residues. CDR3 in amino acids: CASSPLRTGGSKGYTF. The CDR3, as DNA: TGTGCCAGCTCGCCCCTCCGGACAGGGGGCTCTAAGGGCTACACCTTC. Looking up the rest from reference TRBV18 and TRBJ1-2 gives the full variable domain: NAGVMQNPRHLVRRRGQEARLRCSPMKGHSHVYWYRQLPEEGLKFMVYLQKENIIDESGMPKERFSAEFPKEGPSILRIQQVVRGDSAAYFCASSPLRTGGSKGYTFGSGTRLTVV.

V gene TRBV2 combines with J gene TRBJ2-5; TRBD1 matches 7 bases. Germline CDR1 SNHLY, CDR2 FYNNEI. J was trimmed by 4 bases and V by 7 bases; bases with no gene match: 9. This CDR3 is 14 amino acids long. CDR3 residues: CASTRGAGGETQYF. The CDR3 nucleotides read TGTGCCAGCACCAGAGGGGCAGGGGGAGAGACCCAGTACTTC.

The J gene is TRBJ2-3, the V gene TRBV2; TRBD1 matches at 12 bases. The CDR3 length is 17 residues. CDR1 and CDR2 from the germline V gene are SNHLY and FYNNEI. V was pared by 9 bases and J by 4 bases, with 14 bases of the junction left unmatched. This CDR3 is CASLTQGQGARPDTQYF. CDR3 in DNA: TGTGCCAGTTTGACCCAGGGACAGGGGGCCCGACCAGATACGCAGTATTTT.

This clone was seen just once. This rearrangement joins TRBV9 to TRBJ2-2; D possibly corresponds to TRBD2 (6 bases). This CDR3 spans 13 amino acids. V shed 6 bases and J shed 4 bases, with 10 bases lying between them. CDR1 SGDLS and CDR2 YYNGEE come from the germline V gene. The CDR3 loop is CASTLASTGELFF. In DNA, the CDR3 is TGTGCCAGCACCCTAGCGAGCACCGGGGAGCTGTTTTTT.

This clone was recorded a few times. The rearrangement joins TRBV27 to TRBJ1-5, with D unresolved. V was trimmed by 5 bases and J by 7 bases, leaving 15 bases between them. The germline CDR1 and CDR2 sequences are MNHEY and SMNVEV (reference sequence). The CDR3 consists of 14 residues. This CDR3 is CASSLARSDQPQHF. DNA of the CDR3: TGTGCCAGCAGTCTTGCTCGGAGCGACCAGCCCCAGCATTTT.

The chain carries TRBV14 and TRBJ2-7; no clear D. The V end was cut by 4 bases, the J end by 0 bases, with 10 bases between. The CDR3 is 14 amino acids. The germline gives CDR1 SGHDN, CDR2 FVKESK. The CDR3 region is CASSPRVSSYEQYF. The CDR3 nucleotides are TGTGCCAGCAGCCCGAGAGTGAGCTCCTACGAGCAGTACTTC.

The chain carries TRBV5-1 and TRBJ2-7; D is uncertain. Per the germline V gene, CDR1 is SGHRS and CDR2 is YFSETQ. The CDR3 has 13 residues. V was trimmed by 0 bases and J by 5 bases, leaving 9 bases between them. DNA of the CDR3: TGCGCCAGCAGCTTGGCCCTCCGGGACGAGCAGTACTTC. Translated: CASSLALRDEQYF. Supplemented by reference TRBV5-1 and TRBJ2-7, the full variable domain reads KAGVTQTPRYLIKTRGQQVTLSCSPISGHRSVSWYQQTPGQGLQFLFEYFSETQRNKGNFPGRFSGRQFSNSRSEMNVSTLELGDSALYLCASSLALRDEQYFGPGTRLTVT.

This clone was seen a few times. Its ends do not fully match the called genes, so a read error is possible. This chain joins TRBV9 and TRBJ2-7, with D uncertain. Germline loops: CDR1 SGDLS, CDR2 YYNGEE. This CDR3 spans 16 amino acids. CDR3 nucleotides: TGTGCCAGCAGCGTAGGAGCCCGAGACTTCTCCCACGAGCAGTACTTC. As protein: CASSVGARDFSHEQYF.

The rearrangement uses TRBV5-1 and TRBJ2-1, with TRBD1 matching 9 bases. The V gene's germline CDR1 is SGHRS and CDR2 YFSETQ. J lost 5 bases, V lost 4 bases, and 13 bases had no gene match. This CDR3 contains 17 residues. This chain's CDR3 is CASSAYFGTGYDNEQFF. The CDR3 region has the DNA TGCGCCAGCAGCGCGTATTTTGGGACAGGGTATGACAATGAGCAGTTCTTC.

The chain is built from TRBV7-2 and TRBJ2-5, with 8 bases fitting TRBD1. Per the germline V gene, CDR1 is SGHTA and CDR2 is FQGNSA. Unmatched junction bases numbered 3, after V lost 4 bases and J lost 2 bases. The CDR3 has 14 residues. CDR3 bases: TGTGCCAGCAGCTGGAACAGGGGGCAAGAGACCCAGTACTTC. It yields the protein CASSWNRGQETQYF.

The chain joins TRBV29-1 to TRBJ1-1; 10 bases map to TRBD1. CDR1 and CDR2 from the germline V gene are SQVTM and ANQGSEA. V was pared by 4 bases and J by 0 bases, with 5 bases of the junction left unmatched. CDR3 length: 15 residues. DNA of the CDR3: TGCAGCGTTGTGGGACAGGGGCCTCTGAACACTGAAGCTTTCTTT. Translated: CSVVGQGPLNTEAFF. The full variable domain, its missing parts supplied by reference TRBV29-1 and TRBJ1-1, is SAVISQKPSRDICQRGTSLTIQCQVDSQVTMMFWYRQQPGQSLTLIATANQGSEATYESGFVIDKFPISRPNLTFSTLTVSNMSPEDSSIYLCSVVGQGPLNTEAFFGQGTRLTVV.

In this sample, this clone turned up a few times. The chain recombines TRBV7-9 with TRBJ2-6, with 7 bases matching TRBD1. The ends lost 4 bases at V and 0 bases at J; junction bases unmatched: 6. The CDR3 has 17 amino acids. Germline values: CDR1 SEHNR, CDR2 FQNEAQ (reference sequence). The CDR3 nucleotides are TGTGCCAGCAGCTCGACAGGGATTGCCTCTGGGGCCAACGTCCTGACTTTC. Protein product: CASSSTGIASGANVLTF.

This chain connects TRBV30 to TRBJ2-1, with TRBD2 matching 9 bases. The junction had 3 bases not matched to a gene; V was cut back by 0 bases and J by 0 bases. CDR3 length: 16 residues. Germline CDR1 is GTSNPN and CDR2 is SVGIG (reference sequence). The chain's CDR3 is CAWSVHSGSSYNEQFF. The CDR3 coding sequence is TGTGCCTGGAGTGTACATAGCGGGAGCTCCTACAATGAGCAGTTCTTC.

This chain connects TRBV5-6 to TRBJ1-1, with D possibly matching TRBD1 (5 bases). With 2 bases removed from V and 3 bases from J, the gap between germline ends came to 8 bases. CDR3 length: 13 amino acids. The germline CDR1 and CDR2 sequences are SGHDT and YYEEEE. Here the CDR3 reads CASSLGGDTEAFF. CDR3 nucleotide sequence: TGTGCCAGCAGCTTAGGAGGGGACACTGAAGCTTTCTTT.

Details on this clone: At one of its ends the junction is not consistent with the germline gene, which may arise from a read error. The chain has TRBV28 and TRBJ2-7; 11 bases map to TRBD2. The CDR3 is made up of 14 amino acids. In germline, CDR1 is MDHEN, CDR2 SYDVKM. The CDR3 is CASSSHPGTSGTIF. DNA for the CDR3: TGTGCCAGCAGTTCCCACCCCGGGACTAGCGGTACCATCTTC.

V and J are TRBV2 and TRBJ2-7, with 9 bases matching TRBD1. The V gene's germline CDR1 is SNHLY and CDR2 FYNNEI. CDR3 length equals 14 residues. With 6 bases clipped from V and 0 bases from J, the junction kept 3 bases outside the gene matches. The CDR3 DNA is TGTGCCAGCAGGGGGGACAGGGTCTCCTACGAGCAGTACTTC. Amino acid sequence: CASRGDRVSYEQYF.

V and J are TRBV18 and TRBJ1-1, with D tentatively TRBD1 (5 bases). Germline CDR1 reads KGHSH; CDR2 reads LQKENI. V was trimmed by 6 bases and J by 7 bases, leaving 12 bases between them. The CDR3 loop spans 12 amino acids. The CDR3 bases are TGTGCCAGCTCCTCACGGGGGAGTGAAGCTTTCTTT. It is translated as CASSSRGSEAFF.

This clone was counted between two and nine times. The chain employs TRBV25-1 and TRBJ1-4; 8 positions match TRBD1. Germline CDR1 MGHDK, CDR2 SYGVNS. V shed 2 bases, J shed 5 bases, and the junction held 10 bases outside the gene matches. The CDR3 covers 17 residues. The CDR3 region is CASSEPRTGKGNEKLFF. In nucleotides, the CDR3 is TGTGCCAGCAGTGAACCCCGGACAGGGAAGGGGAATGAAAAACTGTTTTTT.

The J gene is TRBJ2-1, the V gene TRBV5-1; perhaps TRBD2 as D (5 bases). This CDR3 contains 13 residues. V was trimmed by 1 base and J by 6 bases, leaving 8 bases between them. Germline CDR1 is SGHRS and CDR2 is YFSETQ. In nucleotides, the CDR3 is TGCGCCAGCAGCTTGTACGGGATCAATGAGCAGTTCTTC. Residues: CASSLYGINEQFF.

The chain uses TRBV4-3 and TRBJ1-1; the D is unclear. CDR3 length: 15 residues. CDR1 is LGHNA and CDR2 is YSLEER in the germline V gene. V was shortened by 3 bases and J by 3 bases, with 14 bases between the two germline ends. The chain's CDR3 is CASSQGSGGHTEAFF. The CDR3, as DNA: TGCGCCAGCAGCCAGGGAAGTGGCGGGCACACTGAAGCTTTCTTT.

CDR3 in DNA: TGTGCCAGCAGTTACTCTCCTGAAATAGCAACAGATACGCAGTATTTT. Amino acid sequence: CASSYSPEIATDTQYF. The genes are TRBV6-6 and TRBJ2-3, with D unclear. The CDR3 length is 16 residues. V was shortened by 0 bases and J by 3 bases, with 13 bases between the two germline ends. CDR1 is MNHNY and CDR2 is SVGAGI in the germline V gene (reference sequence).